What follows are 5 T cell receptor beta chains derived from one specimen sequenced in a study of blood T cell repertoires in COVID-19. Repertoires were generated with immunoSEQ multiplex PCR, while TCRdb's copy carries only in-frame clones and drops some. Of 71,000 or so clones listed, around 85% are singletons. Sequencing was carried out using peripheral blood. The receptors stem from a man between 65 and 85 years old with acute or convalescent COVID-19.

The chain combines TRBV7-2 with TRBJ2-3, with 9 bases lining up with TRBD2. CDR3 length equals 15 residues. V dropped 6 bases and J dropped 0; count of bases not matched to a gene: 4. Looked up from germline, CDR1 is SGHTA and CDR2 is FQGNSA. For the CDR3, the DNA is TGTGCCAGCAGTGGCGGGAGGGCGAGCACAGATACGCAGTATTTT. Translating gives CASSGGRASTDTQYF.

The chain combines TRBV2 with TRBJ2-1, with TRBD2 matching over 9 bases. The germline V gene encodes CDR1 SNHLY and CDR2 FYNNEI. Unmatched junction bases numbered 11, after V lost 8 bases and J lost 9 bases. The CDR3 extends over 14 amino acids. CDR3 residues: CASHESSGSVEQFF. The DNA of the CDR3 is TGTGCCAGCCACGAGAGTAGCGGGAGCGTTGAGCAGTTCTTC.

The rearrangement joins TRBV10-3 to TRBJ1-2; 7 bases are a match to TRBD1. CDR1 is ENHRY, CDR2 SYGVKD, per germline. CDR3 size: 13 residues. V was clipped by 2 bases and J by 6 bases; unmatched bases: 3. The DNA of the CDR3 is TGTGCCATCAGTGAGGACAGGGTGGATGGCTACACCTTC. Its protein is CAISEDRVDGYTF.

About this clone: At the DNA level, this CDR3 is encoded by other sequences in the same sample as well. The V and J genes are TRBV3-1 (or the pseudogene TRBV3-2) and TRBJ1-1; 7 bases align to TRBD1. V was clipped by 1 base and J by 4 bases; unmatched bases: 3. Germline V CDR1 and CDR2: LGHDT, YNNKEL (reference sequence). This CDR3 has 14 residues. In DNA form, the CDR3 reads TGTGCCAGCAGCCAAGCCTCAGGGGGCACTGAAGCTTTCTTT. This codes for CASSQASGGTEAFF.

The chain recombines TRBV27 with TRBJ1-6; D is ambiguous. The CDR3 runs to 17 residues. Trimming stripped 0 bases from V and 3 bases from J, with 12 bases between. CDR1 and CDR2 from the germline V gene are MNHEY and SMNVEV (reference sequence). The CDR3 here is CASSLSPLGIYNSPLHF. The CDR3 region has the DNA TGTGCCAGCAGTTTATCGCCCCTCGGGATCTATAATTCACCCCTCCACTTT.